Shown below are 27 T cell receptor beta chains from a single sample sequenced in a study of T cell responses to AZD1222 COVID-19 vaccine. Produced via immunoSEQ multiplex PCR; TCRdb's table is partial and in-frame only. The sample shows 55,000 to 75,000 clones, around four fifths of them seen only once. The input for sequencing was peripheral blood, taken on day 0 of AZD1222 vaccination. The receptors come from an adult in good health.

The CDR3 spells CASSSGQIMNTEAFF. CDR3 DNA: TGTGCCAGCAGCAGCGGACAGATAATGAACACTGAAGCTTTCTTT. This chain uses TRBV7-8 with TRBJ1-1; D may be TRBD1 (6 bases). The CDR3 has 15 residues. The germline V and J ends were trimmed by 5 bases and 0 bases, with 13 bases remaining between them. The germline V gene encodes CDR1 SGHVS and CDR2 FQNEAQ. Variable domain in full (rest from reference TRBV7-8 and TRBJ1-1): GAGVSQSPRYKVAKRGQDVALRCDPISGHVSLFWYQQALGQGPEFLTYFQNEAQLDKSGLPSDRFFAERPEGSVSTLKIQRTQQEDSAVYLCASSSGQIMNTEAFFGQGTRLTVV.

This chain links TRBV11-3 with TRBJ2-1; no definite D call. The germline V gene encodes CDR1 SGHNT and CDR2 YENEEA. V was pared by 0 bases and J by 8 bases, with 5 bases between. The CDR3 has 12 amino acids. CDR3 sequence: CASSLDDDEQFF. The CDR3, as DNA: TGTGCCAGCAGCTTAGATGACGATGAGCAGTTCTTC. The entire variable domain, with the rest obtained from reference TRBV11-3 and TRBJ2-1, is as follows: EAGVVQSPRYKIIEKKQPVAFWCNPISGHNTLYWYLQNLGQGPELLIRYENEEAVDDSQLPKDRFSAERLKGVDSTLKIQPAELGDSAVYLCASSLDDDEQFFGPGTRLTVL.

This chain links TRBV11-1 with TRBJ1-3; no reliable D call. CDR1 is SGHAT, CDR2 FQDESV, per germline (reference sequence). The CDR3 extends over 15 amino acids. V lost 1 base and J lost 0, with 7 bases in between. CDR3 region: CASSLETGSGNTIYF. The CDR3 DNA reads TGTGCCAGCAGCTTAGAGACGGGCTCTGGAAACACCATATATTTT.

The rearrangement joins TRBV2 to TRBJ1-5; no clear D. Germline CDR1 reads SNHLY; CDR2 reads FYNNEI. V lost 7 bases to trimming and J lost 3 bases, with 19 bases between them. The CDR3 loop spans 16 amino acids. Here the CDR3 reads CASTKRVAQNNQPQHF. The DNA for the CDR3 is TGTGCCAGCACTAAAAGGGTAGCACAGAACAATCAGCCCCAGCATTTT.

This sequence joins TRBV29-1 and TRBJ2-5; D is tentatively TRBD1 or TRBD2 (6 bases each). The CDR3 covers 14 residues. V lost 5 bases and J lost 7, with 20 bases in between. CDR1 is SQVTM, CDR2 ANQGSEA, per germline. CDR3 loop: CSVSRGTPRGTQYF. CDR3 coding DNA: TGCAGCGTTTCTAGGGGGACTCCCAGGGGGACCCAGTACTTC.

CDR3 coding DNA: TGCGCCAGCAGCTTGGGGGCGCGGTCCTACGAGCAGTACTTC. Its translation: CASSLGARSYEQYF. The rearrangement uses TRBV5-1 and TRBJ2-7; D uncertain. Germline assignment: CDR1 SGHRS and CDR2 YFSETQ. Trimming cost V 0 bases and J 1 base, with 8 bases left between them. The CDR3 length is 14 residues. The variable domain in full, with the rest retrieved from reference TRBV5-1 and TRBJ2-7, is KAGVTQTPRYLIKTRGQQVTLSCSPISGHRSVSWYQQTPGQGLQFLFEYFSETQRNKGNFPGRFSGRQFSNSRSEMNVSTLELGDSALYLCASSLGARSYEQYFGPGTRLTVT.

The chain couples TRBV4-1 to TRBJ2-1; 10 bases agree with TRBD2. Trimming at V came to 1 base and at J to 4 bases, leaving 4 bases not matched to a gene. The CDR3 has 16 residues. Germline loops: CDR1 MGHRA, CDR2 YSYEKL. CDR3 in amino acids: CASSQGSGGAYNEQFF. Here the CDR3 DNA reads TGCGCCAGCAGCCAAGGCAGCGGGGGGGCTTACAATGAGCAGTTCTTC.

This CDR3 is CSVDAGANVLTF. The CDR3 DNA follows: TGCAGCGTTGACGCTGGGGCCAACGTCCTGACTTTC. The chain joins TRBV29-1 to TRBJ2-6; D remains ambiguous. V shed 3 bases and J shed 2 bases, with 2 bases lying between them. Looked up from germline, CDR1 is SQVTM and CDR2 is ANQGSEA. The CDR3 has 12 residues.

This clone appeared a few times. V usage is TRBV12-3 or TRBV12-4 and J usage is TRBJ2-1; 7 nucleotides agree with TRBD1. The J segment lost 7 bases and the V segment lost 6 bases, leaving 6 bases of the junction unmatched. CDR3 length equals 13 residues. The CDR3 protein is CASRATGMNEQFF. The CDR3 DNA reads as TGTGCCAGCAGAGCGACAGGGATGAATGAGCAGTTCTTC.

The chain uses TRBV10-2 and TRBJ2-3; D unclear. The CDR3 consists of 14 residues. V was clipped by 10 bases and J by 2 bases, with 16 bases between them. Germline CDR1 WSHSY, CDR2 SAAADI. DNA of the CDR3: TGCGCCACCTACCCCCGGGCGCCCACAGATACGCAGTATTTT. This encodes CATYPRAPTDTQYF.

CDR3 bases: TGTGCCAGCTCTGTCTGGACAGGGGAAAAACTGTTTTTT. Translating gives CASSVWTGEKLFF. The rearrangement uses TRBV18 and TRBJ1-4; 8 positions match TRBD1. V was clipped by 6 bases and J by 8 bases; unmatched bases: 5. Germline CDR1 KGHSH, CDR2 LQKENI. The CDR3 length is 13 residues.

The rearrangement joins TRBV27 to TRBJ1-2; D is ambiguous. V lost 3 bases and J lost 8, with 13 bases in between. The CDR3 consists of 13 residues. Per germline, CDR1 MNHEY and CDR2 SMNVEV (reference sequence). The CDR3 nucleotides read TGTGCCAGCAGTTTGGAGCGGGGTGCCGGCTACACCTTC. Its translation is CASSLERGAGYTF.

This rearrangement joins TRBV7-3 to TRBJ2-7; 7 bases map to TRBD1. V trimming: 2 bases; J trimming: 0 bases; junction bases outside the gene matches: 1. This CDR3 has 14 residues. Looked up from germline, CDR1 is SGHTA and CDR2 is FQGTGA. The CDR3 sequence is CASSLGTDSYEQYF. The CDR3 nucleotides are TGTGCCAGCAGCTTAGGGACAGACTCCTACGAGCAGTACTTC.

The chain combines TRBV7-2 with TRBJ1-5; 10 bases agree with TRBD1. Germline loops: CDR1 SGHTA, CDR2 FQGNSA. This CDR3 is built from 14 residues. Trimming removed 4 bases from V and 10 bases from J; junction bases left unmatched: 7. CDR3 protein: CASSSTTGGVPQHF. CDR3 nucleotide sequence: TGTGCCAGCAGCTCTACGACAGGGGGCGTCCCCCAGCATTTT.

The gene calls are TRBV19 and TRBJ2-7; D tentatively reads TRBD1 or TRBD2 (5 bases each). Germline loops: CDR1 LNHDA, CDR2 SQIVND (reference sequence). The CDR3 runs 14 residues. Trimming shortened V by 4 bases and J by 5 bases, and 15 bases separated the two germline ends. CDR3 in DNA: TGTGCCAGTAGTAGGGGGACCCCGACGAACGAGCAGTACTTC. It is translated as CASSRGTPTNEQYF.

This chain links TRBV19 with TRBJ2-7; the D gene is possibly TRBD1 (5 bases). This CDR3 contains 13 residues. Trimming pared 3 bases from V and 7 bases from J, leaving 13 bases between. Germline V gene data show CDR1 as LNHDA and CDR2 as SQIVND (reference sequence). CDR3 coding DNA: TGTGCCAGTAGTATGAGACAGATCGGGGAGCAGTACTTC. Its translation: CASSMRQIGEQYF.

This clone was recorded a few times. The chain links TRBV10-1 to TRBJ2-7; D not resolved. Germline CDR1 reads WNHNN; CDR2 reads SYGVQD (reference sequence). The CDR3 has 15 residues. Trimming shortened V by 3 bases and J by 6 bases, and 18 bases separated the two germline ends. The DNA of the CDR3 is TGCGCCAGCAGTGACTGTGAGACGGCAATGTGCGAGCAGTACTTC. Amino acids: CASSDCETAMCEQYF.

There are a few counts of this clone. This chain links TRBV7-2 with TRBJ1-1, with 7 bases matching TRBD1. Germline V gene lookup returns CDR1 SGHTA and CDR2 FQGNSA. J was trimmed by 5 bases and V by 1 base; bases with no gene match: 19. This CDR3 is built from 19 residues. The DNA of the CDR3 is TGTGCCAGCAGCTTAGGAAGGGGGCCACCCCTTTTTGGGTATACTGAAGCTTTCTTT. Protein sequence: CASSLGRGPPLFGYTEAFF.

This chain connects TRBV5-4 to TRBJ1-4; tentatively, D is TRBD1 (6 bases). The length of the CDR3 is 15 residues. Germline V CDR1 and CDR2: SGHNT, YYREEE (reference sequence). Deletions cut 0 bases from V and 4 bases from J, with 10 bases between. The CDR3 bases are TGTGCCAGCAGCTTGGCCGGACAGCGTAATGAAAAACTGTTTTTT. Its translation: CASSLAGQRNEKLFF.

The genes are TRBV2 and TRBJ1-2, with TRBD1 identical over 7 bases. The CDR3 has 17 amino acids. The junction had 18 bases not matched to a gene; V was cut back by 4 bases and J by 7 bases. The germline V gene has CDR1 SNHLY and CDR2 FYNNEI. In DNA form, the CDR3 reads TGTGCCAGCAGTGTCTCGGCAGGGGGTTTAAGTCTCCGTGGCTACACCTTC. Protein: CASSVSAGGLSLRGYTF.

The CDR3 region is CASSFGRTSGNVETQYF. In nucleotides, the CDR3 is TGTGCCAGCAGTTTTGGTAGGACTAGCGGGAACGTAGAGACCCAGTACTTC. The chain has TRBV28 and TRBJ2-5; 12 bases match TRBD2. V lost 3 bases to trimming and J lost 4 bases; unmatched junction nucleotides: 9. In germline, CDR1 is MDHEN, CDR2 SYDVKM. The CDR3 length is 17 residues.

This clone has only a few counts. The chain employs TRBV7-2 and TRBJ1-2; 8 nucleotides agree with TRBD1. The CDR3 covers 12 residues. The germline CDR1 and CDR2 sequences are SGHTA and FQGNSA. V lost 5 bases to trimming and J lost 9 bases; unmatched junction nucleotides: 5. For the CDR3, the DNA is TGTGCCAGCAGCGGACAGGGTCAGAGCTACACCTTC. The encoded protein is CASSGQGQSYTF.

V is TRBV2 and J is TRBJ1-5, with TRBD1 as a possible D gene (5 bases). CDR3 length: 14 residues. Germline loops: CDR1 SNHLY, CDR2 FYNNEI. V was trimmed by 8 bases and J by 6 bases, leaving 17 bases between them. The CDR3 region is CASLEGTLTQPQHF. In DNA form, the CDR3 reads TGTGCCAGCCTAGAAGGGACTTTGACTCAGCCCCAGCATTTT.

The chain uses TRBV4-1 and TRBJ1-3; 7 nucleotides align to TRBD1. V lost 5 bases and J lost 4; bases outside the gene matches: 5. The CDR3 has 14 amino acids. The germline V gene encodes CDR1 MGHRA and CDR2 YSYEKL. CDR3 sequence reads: CASSNRGYGNTIYF. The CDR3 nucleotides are TGCGCCAGCAGCAACAGGGGCTACGGAAACACCATATATTTT.

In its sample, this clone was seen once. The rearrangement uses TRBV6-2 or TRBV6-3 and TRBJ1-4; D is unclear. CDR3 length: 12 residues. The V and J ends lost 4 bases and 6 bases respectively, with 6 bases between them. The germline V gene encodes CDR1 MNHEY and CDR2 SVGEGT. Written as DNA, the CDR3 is TGTGCCAGCAGTTGGAGTTATGAAAAACTGTTTTTT. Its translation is CASSWSYEKLFF.

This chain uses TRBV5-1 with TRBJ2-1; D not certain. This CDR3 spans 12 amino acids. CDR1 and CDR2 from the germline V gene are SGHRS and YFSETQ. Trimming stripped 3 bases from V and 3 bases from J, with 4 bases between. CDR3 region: CASSSIYNEQFF. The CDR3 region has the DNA TGCGCCAGCAGCTCCATCTACAATGAGCAGTTCTTC.

For the CDR3, the DNA is TGCGCCAGCAGCTTCCGGGACAGACAAGAGACCCAGTACTTC. It yields the protein CASSFRDRQETQYF. The chain employs TRBV5-1 and TRBJ2-5, with 7 bases that match TRBD1. V was clipped by 2 bases and J by 2 bases; unmatched bases: 3. The germline gives CDR1 SGHRS, CDR2 YFSETQ. The CDR3 extends over 14 amino acids.